Listed here are 23 T cell receptor beta chains from one sample, sequenced in a study of T cells after yellow fever vaccination. One entry per CDR3 protein, called by TCRdb with MiXCR from the 5' RACE reads. The table has tens of thousands of distinct CDR3 sequences, approximately 8% seen once; the top ten hold roughly 41%. Source: CD8+ T cells sorted from PBMCs, taken on the day of the yellow fever booster vaccination. These receptors came from a young man who received the YFV17D yellow fever vaccine.

This clonotype was detected a few times. V gene TRBV20-1 combines with J gene TRBJ1-1, with D hard to call. CDR1 is DFQATT and CDR2 is SNEGSKA in the germline V gene (reference sequence). V was cut by 5 bases and J by 0 bases, with 4 bases left in between. This CDR3 contains 11 residues. The CDR3 sequence is CSALVNTEAFF. The CDR3 nucleotides read TGCAGTGCTTTGGTGAACACTGAAGCTTTCTTT.

This clonotype was detected ten times or more. The chain employs TRBV29-1 and TRBJ2-2; D is ambiguous. The V gene lost 4 bases and the J gene lost 6 bases, with 12 bases spanning the gap. Germline V lookup: CDR1 SQVTM, CDR2 ANQGSEA. The CDR3 extends over 13 amino acids. The CDR3 coding sequence is TGCAGCGTTGCCTGGGTCGATTCCGGGGAGCTGTTTTTT. It codes for CSVAWVDSGELFF.

CDR3 in amino acids: CAINRDSNTGELFF. The CDR3 DNA sequence: TGTGCCATCAACAGAGACTCGAACACCGGGGAGCTGTTTTTT. The genes are TRBV10-3 and TRBJ2-2; no reliable D call. This CDR3 contains 14 residues. Germline CDR1 reads ENHRY; CDR2 reads SYGVKD. The ends were cut back, 7 bases at V and 0 bases at J, with 9 bases in the middle.

The chain carries TRBV5-5 and TRBJ2-5, with TRBD2 matching 14 bases. This CDR3 has 16 amino acids. After removal of 4 bases from V and 4 bases from J, the junction contained 6 bases not matched to a gene. Germline loops: CDR1 SGHKS, CDR2 YYEKEE (reference sequence). CDR3 in DNA: TGTGCCAGCAGCCTTGGGACTAGCGGGAGTCGAGAGACCCAGTACTTC. This translates into CASSLGTSGSRETQYF. Complete variable domain (other parts from reference TRBV5-5 and TRBJ2-5): DAGVTQSPTHLIKTRGQQVTLRCSPISGHKSVSWYQQVLGQGPQFIFQYYEKEERGRGNFPDRFSARQFPNYSSELNVNALLLGDSALYLCASSLGTSGSRETQYFGPGTRLLVL.

The chain uses TRBV23-1 and TRBJ2-2; 7 bases line up with TRBD2. TRBV23-1 falls under the ORF class, with uncertain function. This CDR3 region has 15 residues. V shed 3 bases, J shed 5 bases, and the junction held 6 bases outside the gene matches. The CDR3 sequence is CASSQGQRGTGELFF. The CDR3 DNA follows: TGCGCCAGCAGTCAGGGCCAGCGGGGAACCGGGGAGCTGTTTTTT.

The table lists this clonotype with a few counts. The V and J genes are TRBV6-2 or TRBV6-3 and TRBJ2-7; no clear D. Germline-derived CDR1 and CDR2 are MNHEY and SVGEGT. V shed 0 bases and J shed 4 bases, with 4 bases lying between them. This CDR3 region has 12 residues. The CDR3 bases are TGTGCCAGCAGTTACTCCAGATACGAGCAGTACTTC. Its protein product is CASSYSRYEQYF.

This clonotype has just a few counts. The chain is built from TRBV12-3 or TRBV12-4 and TRBJ2-7, with 7 bases matching TRBD2. After removal of 5 bases from V and 3 bases from J, the junction contained 10 bases not matched to a gene. The CDR3 runs to 15 residues. The CDR3 DNA reads as TGTGCCAGCAGTCCAGACTGGGAGGGGATCTACGAGCAGTACTTC. It codes for CASSPDWEGIYEQYF.

This clonotype occurred a few times. This rearrangement joins TRBV29-1 to TRBJ2-3; TRBD1 aligns across 12 bases. The CDR3 contains 14 residues. The germline gives CDR1 SQVTM, CDR2 ANQGSEA. V shed 1 base and J 5 bases; nucleotides not matched to a gene: 1. DNA for the CDR3: TGCAGCGTTGAAGGGGACAGGGGGCAAGATACGCAGTATTTT. Amino acids: CSVEGDRGQDTQYF.

This clonotype was picked up a small number of times. The chain is built from TRBV6-5 and TRBJ2-1; 7 nucleotides align to TRBD2. Germline CDR1 reads MNHEY; CDR2 reads SVGAGI. CDR3 length: 16 amino acids. The J segment lost 2 bases and the V segment lost 4 bases, leaving 8 bases of the junction unmatched. For the CDR3, the DNA is TGTGCCAGCAGTTTTGGGGGGGAGGCAACCTACAATGAGCAGTTCTTC. Amino acid sequence: CASSFGGEATYNEQFF.

In its sample, this clonotype was seen a few times. This chain links TRBV15 with TRBJ2-3; D is unresolved. This CDR3 is 15 amino acids long. Germline V gene data show CDR1 as LNHNV and CDR2 as YYDKDF (reference sequence). V lost 1 base and J 2 bases, leaving 10 bases between the germline ends. CDR3: CATSRGSALTDTQYF. Written as DNA, the CDR3 is TGTGCCACCAGCAGAGGTTCCGCCCTCACAGATACGCAGTATTTT. Full variable domain (outside the CDR3, taken from reference TRBV15 and TRBJ2-3): DAMVIQNPRYQVTQFGKPVTLSCSQTLNHNVMYWYQQKSSQAPKLLFHYYDKDFNNEADTPDNFQSRRPNTSFCFLDIRSPGLGDTAMYLCATSRGSALTDTQYFGPGTRLTVL.

This clonotype was detected only a few times. The rearrangement joins TRBV12-3 or TRBV12-4 to TRBJ2-7; D ambiguous. V was cut by 2 bases and J by 0 bases, with 5 bases left in between. The CDR3 length is 13 residues. The CDR3 protein is CASSLHSSYEQYF. DNA for the CDR3: TGTGCCAGCAGTTTACATAGCTCCTACGAGCAGTACTTC.

The sample holds many counts of this clonotype. V is TRBV7-2 and J is TRBJ1-1; no firm D call. This CDR3 is built from 14 residues. Germline loops: CDR1 SGHTA, CDR2 FQGNSA. V was cut by 1 base and J by 1 base, with 7 bases left in between. The DNA of the CDR3 is TGTGCCAGCAGCTTAGGACGGCAGAACACTGAAGCTTTCTTT. It encodes CASSLGRQNTEAFF. The complete variable domain, with remaining parts taken from reference TRBV7-2 and TRBJ1-1, reads GAGVSQSPSNKVTEKGKDVELRCDPISGHTALYWYRQSLGQGLEFLIYFQGNSAPDKSGLPSDRFSAERTGGSVSTLTIQRTQQEDSAVYLCASSLGRQNTEAFFGQGTRLTVV.

The table lists this clonotype with a few counts. The chain couples TRBV5-5 to TRBJ1-5; D is uncertain. Germline V gene data show CDR1 as SGHKS and CDR2 as YYEKEE (reference sequence). Trimming shortened V by 4 bases and J by 6 bases, and 8 bases separated the two germline ends. The CDR3 covers 12 residues. The CDR3 bases are TGTGCCAGCAGCGAAGGAGGTCAGCCCCAGCATTTT. Its translation is CASSEGGQPQHF.

A few counts support this clonotype. The chain couples TRBV4-3 to TRBJ2-7; TRBD1 matches 7 bases. V lost 0 bases to trimming and J lost 3 bases; unmatched junction nucleotides: 8. CDR1 is LGHNA and CDR2 is YSLEER in the germline V gene. The CDR3 spans 16 residues. DNA of the CDR3: TGCGCCAGCAGCCAAGATAGAACAGGGGTGTTCTACGAGCAGTACTTC. Protein product: CASSQDRTGVFYEQYF.

J is TRBJ2-7 and V is TRBV11-2; 7 bases match TRBD1. Trimming removed 5 bases from V and 4 bases from J; junction bases left unmatched: 5. Germline CDR1 SGHAT, CDR2 FQNNGV. This CDR3 is built from 13 residues. Written as DNA, the CDR3 is TGTGCCAGCAGCCCAGGGGGTGCGTACGAGCAGTACTTC. Translation gives CASSPGGAYEQYF.

This clonotype has a handful of counts. The chain carries TRBV30 and TRBJ2-2; D not resolved. The CDR3 spans 13 residues. The V gene's germline CDR1 is GTSNPN and CDR2 SVGIG (reference sequence). V lost 1 base, J lost 9 bases, and 12 bases lay in between. The CDR3 nucleotides read TGTGCCTGGAGTGGTGACCCAAGGTGGGAGCTGTTTTTT. Translation gives CAWSGDPRWELFF.

In this sample, this clonotype turned up many times. This chain uses TRBV10-3 with TRBJ1-1; 7 nucleotides agree with TRBD1. J gave up 5 bases and V 2 bases, and 8 bases lay outside the gene matches. CDR3 length: 15 residues. Germline CDR1 and CDR2: ENHRY and SYGVKD. The CDR3 coding sequence is TGTGCCATCAGTGAGGAGGGGGCGGCATTAACTGAAGCTTTCTTT. It translates to CAISEEGAALTEAFF.

V and J are TRBV7-9 and TRBJ1-2; D gene unclear. The CDR3 length is 14 residues. The germline V gene encodes CDR1 SEHNR and CDR2 FQNEAQ (reference sequence). V shed 5 bases and J shed 4 bases, with 14 bases lying between them. CDR3 residues: CASSPAGVGYGYTF. CDR3 nucleotides: TGTGCCAGCAGCCCCGCGGGCGTGGGCTATGGCTACACCTTC.

This clonotype was picked up a small number of times. The chain combines TRBV20-1 with TRBJ1-1, with D unresolved. Germline V lookup: CDR1 DFQATT, CDR2 SNEGSKA (reference sequence). The CDR3 is made up of 12 amino acids. Trimming removed 6 bases from V and 2 bases from J, with 10 bases in between. Here the CDR3 reads CSAKRLNTEAFF. Written as DNA, the CDR3 is TGCAGTGCAAAGCGGTTAAACACTGAAGCTTTCTTT.

This clonotype has ten or more counts. The V call is TRBV10-3, the J call TRBJ2-2; 7 bases line up with TRBD2. J gave up 5 bases and V 6 bases, and 9 bases lay outside the gene matches. Looked up from germline, CDR1 is ENHRY and CDR2 is SYGVKD. The CDR3 is 15 amino acids. CDR3 sequence (DNA): TGTGCCATCAGCCCTGGCGGGAGCGGAACCGGGGAGCTGTTTTTT. Translation: CAISPGGSGTGELFF.

This clonotype has only a few counts. CDR3 in DNA: TGCAGTGCTCCCACGGGGGCGGGAGTTGGGGCCAACGTCCTGACTTTC. Translation: CSAPTGAGVGANVLTF. The chain employs TRBV20-1 and TRBJ2-6, with D possibly TRBD2 on 7 matching bases. CDR3 length equals 16 residues. Germline values: CDR1 DFQATT, CDR2 SNEGSKA (reference sequence). V gave up 5 bases and J gave up 3 bases, with 17 bases separating them.

This rearrangement joins TRBV27 to TRBJ1-1, with D unresolved. V lost 5 bases and J 0 bases, leaving 19 bases between the germline ends. From germline, CDR1 is MNHEY and CDR2 SMNVEV (reference sequence). CDR3 length equals 17 residues. CDR3 sequence: CASSPHQQVLMNTEAFF. The CDR3 coding sequence is TGTGCCAGCAGTCCACACCAACAAGTTCTGATGAACACTGAAGCTTTCTTT.

This clonotype was detected a few times. V usage is TRBV29-1 and J usage is TRBJ1-2, with TRBD1 matching over 8 bases. Germline V CDR1 and CDR2: SQVTM, ANQGSEA. The CDR3 sequence is 13 residues long. V lost 6 bases, J lost 4 bases, and 7 bases stayed unmatched. In DNA, the CDR3 is TGCAGCGTACAAGAAACAGGGGGCTATGGCTACACCTTC. Protein sequence: CSVQETGGYGYTF.